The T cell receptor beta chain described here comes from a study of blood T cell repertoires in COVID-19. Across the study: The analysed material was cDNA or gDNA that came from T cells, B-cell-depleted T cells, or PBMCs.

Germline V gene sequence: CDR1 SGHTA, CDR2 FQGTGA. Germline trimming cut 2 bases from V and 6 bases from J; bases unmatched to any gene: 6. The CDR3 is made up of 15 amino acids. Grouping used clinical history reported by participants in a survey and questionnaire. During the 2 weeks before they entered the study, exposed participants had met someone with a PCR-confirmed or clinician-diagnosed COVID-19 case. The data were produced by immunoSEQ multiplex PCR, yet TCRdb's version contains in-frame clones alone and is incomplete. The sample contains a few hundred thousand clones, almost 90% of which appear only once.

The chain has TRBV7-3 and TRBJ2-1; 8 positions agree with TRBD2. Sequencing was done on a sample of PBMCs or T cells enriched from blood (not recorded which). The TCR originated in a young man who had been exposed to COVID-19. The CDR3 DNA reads TGTGCCAGCAGCTTAGCGGGGGGCCGCGTCAATGAGCAGTTCTTC. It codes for CASSLAGGRVNEQFF.